This T cell receptor beta chain was sequenced in a study of blood T cell repertoires in COVID-19. Across the study: T cells, B-cell-depleted T cells, or PBMCs supplied cDNA or gDNA.

This CDR3 has 14 amino acids. The germline V gene encodes CDR1 MNHEY and CDR2 SVGAGI. Between the trimmed V and J ends, which lost 6 bases and 0 bases, there was a span of 12 bases. Source study methods: The assay estimated nucleated cells by amplifying reference gene primers. Some clones are missing from TCRdb's copy, which holds only in-frame ones; the method was immunoSEQ multiplex PCR. V, J and clone size are taken as reported in that table, and D and trimming were inferred from the DNA itself. In the table there are roughly 100,000 clones, around four fifths of which are singletons. Sample: peripheral blood. The receptor comes from a man aged 60-69 years with acute or convalescent COVID-19. The chain links TRBV6-5 to TRBJ2-7, with D possibly matching TRBD2 (6 bases). The DNA for the CDR3 is TGTGCCAGCAGCTGGGACTGGAGCTCCTACGAGCAGTACTTC. Amino acids: CASSWDWSSYEQYF.